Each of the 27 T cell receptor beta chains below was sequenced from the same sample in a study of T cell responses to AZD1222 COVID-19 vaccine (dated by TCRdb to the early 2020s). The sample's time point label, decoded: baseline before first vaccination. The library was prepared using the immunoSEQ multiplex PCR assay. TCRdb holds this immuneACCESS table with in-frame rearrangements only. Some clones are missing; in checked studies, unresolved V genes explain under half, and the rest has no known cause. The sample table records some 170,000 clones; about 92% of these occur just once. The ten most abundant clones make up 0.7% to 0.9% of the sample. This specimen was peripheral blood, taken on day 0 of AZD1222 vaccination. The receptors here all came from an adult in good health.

In DNA, the CDR3 is TGCGCCAGCAGCTACGACAGCCAAGAGACCCAGTACTTC. It encodes CASSYDSQETQYF. The rearrangement joins TRBV5-1 to TRBJ2-5, with D perhaps TRBD1 (5 bases). Germline V gene lookup returns CDR1 SGHRS and CDR2 YFSETQ. V lost 3 bases and J lost 1, with 7 bases in between. The CDR3 loop spans 13 amino acids.

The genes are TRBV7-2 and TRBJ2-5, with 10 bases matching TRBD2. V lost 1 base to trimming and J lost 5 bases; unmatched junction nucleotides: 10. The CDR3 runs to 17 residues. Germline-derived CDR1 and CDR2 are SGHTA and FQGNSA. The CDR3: CASSLGVSGGGRETQYF. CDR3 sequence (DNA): TGTGCCAGCAGCTTAGGCGTCAGCGGGGGGGGCCGGGAGACCCAGTACTTC.

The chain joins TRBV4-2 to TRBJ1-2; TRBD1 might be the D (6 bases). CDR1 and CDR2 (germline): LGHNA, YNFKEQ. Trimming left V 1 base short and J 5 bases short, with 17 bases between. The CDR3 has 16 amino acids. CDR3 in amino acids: CASSQVGGQGTYGYTF. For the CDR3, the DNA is TGTGCCAGCAGCCAAGTCGGGGGTCAGGGGACATATGGCTACACCTTC.

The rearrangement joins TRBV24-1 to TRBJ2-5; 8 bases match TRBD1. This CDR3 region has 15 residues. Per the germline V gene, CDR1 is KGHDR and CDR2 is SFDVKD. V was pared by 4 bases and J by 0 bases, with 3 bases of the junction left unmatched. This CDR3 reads CATSDLGQDQETQYF. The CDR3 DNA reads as TGTGCCACCAGTGACCTGGGACAGGACCAAGAGACCCAGTACTTC.

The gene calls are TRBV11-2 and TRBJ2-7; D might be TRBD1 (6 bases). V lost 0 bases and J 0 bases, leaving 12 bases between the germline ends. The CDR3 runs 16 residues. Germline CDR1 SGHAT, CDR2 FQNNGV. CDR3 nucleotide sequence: TGTGCCAGCAGCTTAGATTACAGGGCCACCTCCTACGAGCAGTACTTC. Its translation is CASSLDYRATSYEQYF.

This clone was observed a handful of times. CDR3 region: CASTLVSDNSPLHF. Here the CDR3 DNA reads TGTGCCAGCACTTTGGTAAGCGATAATTCACCCCTCCACTTT. The chain joins TRBV3-1 (or the pseudogene TRBV3-2) to TRBJ1-6; D unresolved. V shed 7 bases and J shed 5 bases, with 12 bases lying between them. The CDR3 is made up of 14 amino acids. The germline V gene has CDR1 LGHDT and CDR2 YNNKEL (reference sequence).

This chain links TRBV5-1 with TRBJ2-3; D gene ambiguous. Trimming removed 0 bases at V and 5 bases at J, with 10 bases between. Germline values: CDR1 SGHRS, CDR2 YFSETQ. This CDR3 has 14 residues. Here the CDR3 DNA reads TGCGCCAGCAGCTTGGCTTCGGAAGGAGATACGCAGTATTTT. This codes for CASSLASEGDTQYF. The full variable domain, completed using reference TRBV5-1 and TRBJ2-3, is KAGVTQTPRYLIKTRGQQVTLSCSPISGHRSVSWYQQTPGQGLQFLFEYFSETQRNKGNFPGRFSGRQFSNSRSEMNVSTLELGDSALYLCASSLASEGDTQYFGPGTRLTVL.

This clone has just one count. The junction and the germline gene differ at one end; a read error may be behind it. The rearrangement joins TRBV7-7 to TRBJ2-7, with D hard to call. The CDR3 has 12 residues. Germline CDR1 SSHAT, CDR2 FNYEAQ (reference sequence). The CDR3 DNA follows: TGTGCTAGCAGCCGGACCCCGTGTGTTTCGTACTTC. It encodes CASSRTPCVSYF.

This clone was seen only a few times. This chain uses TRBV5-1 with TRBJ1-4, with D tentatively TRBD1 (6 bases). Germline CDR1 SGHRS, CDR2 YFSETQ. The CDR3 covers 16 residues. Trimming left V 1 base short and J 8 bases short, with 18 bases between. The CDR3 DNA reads TGCGCCAGCAGCTTGCGTGGGACACAAGCCGGGGAAAAACTGTTTTTT. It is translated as CASSLRGTQAGEKLFF.

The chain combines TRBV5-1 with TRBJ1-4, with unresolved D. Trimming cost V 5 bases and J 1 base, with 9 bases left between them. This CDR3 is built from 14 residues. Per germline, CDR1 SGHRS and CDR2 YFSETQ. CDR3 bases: TGCGCCAGCAGGCCCGGTAGAACTAATGAAAAACTGTTTTTT. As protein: CASRPGRTNEKLFF.

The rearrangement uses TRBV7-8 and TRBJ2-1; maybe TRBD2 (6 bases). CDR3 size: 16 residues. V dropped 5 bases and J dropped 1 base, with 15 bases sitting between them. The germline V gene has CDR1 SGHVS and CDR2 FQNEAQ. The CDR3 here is CASSLTGTRSYNEQFF. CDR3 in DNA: TGTGCCAGCAGCCTAACCGGGACTCGATCCTACAATGAGCAGTTCTTC.

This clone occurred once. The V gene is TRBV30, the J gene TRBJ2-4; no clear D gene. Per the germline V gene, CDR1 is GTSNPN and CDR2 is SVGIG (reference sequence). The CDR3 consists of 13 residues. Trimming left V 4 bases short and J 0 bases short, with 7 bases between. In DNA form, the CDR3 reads TGTGCCTGGATTAACCTAGCCAAAAACATTCAGTACTTC. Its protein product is CAWINLAKNIQYF.

CDR3 DNA: TGTGCCAGCAGCGTACGATGGCGGGGGGTCTCATTCGGTACGCAGTATTTT. This translates into CASSVRWRGVSFGTQYF. The chain links TRBV11-2 to TRBJ2-3; the match to TRBD2 covers 8 bases. With 5 bases clipped from V and 8 bases from J, the junction kept 18 bases outside the gene matches. CDR1 is SGHAT, CDR2 FQNNGV, per germline. CDR3 size: 17 residues.

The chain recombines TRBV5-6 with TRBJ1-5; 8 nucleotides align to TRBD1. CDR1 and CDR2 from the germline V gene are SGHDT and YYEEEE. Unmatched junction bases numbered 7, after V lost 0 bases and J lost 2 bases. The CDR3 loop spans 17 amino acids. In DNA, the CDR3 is TGTGCCAGCAGCTTGGGGGGTGGACAGGGAGGCAATCAGCCCCAGCATTTT. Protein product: CASSLGGGQGGNQPQHF.

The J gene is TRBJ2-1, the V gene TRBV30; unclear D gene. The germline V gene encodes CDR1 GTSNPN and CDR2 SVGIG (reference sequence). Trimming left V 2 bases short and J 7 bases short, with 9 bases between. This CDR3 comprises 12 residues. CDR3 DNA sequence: TGTGCCTGGAGTCGGGCCTGGAATGAGCAGTTCTTC. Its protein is CAWSRAWNEQFF.

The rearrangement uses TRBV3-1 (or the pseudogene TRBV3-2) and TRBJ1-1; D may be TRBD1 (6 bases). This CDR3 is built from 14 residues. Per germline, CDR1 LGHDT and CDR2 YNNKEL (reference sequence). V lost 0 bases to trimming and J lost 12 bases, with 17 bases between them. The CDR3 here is CASSQDGGGGATFF. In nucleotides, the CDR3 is TGTGCCAGCAGCCAAGATGGAGGAGGGGGTGCTACTTTCTTT.

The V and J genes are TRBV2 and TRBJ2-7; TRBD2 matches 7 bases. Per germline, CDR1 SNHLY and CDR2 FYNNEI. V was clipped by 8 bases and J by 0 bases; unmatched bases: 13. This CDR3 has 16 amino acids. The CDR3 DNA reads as TGTGCCAGCCTTAAGGTGTCGGGACTATCCTCCTACGAGCAGTACTTC. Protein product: CASLKVSGLSSYEQYF.

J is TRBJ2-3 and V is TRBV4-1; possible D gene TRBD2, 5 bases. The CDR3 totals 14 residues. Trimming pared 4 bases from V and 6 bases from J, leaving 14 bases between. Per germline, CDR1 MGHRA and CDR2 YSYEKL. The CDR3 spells CASSPTPEVDTQYF. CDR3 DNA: TGCGCCAGCAGCCCGACCCCGGAGGTGGATACGCAGTATTTT.

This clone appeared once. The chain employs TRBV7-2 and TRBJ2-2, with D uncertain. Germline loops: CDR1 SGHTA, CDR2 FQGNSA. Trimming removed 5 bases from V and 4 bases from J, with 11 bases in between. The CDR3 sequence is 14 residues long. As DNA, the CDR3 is TGTGCCAGCAGCCCCCAAAAGGGCACCGGGGAGCTGTTTTTT. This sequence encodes CASSPQKGTGELFF.

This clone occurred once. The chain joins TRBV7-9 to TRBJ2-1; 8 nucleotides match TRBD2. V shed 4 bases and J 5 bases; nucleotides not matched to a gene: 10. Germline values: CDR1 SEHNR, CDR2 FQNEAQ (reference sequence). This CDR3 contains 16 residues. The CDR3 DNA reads TGTGCCAGCAGCTCTCCGGGCGGGGGGAAGAACAATGAGCAGTTCTTC. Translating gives CASSSPGGGKNNEQFF.

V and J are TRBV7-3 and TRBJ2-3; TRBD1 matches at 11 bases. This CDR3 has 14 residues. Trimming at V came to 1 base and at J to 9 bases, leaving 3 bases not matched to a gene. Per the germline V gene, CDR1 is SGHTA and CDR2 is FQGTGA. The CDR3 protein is CASSLMGQGGTQYF. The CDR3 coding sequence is TGTGCCAGCAGCTTAATGGGACAGGGGGGAACGCAGTATTTT. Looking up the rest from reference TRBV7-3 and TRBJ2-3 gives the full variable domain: GAGVSQTPSNKVTEKGKYVELRCDPISGHTALYWYRQSLGQGPEFLIYFQGTGAADDSGLPNDRFFAVRPEGSVSTLKIQRTERGDSAVYLCASSLMGQGGTQYFGPGTRLTVL.

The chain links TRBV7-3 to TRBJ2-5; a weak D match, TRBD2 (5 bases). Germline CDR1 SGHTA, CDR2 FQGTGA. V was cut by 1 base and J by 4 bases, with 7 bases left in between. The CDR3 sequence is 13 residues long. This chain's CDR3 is CASSLNRGETQYF. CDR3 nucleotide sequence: TGTGCCAGCAGCTTAAATCGGGGAGAGACCCAGTACTTC.

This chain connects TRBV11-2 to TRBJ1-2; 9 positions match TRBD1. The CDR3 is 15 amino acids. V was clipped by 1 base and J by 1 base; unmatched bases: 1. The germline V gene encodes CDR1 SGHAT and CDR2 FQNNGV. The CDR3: CASSLATGGNYGYTF. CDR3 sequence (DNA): TGTGCCAGCAGCTTAGCGACAGGGGGTAACTATGGCTACACCTTC.

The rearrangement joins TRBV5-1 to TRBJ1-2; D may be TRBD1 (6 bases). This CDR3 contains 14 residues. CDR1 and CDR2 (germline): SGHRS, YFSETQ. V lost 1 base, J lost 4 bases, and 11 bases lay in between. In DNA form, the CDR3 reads TGCGCCAGCAGCTTGTCAGGGGCGAGCTATGGCTACACCTTC. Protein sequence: CASSLSGASYGYTF.

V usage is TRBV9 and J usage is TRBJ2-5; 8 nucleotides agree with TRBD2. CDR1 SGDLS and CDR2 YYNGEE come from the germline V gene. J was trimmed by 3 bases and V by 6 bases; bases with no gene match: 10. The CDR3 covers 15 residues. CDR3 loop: CASTKWGAGEETQYF. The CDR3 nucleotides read TGTGCCAGCACCAAGTGGGGAGCGGGAGAAGAGACCCAGTACTTC.

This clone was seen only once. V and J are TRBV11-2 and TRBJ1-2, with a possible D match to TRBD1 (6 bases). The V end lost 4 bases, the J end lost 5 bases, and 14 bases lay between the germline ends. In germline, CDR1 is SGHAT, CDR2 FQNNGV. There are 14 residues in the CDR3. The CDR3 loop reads CASSSPSRGYGYTF. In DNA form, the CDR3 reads TGTGCCAGCAGCTCCCCCAGCAGGGGTTATGGCTACACCTTC.

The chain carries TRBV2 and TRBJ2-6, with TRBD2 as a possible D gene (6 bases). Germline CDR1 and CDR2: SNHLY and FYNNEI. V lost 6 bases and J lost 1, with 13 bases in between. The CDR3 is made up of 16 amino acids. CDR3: CASSTGRGSGANVLTF. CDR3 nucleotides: TGTGCCAGCAGCACGGGACGGGGGTCTGGGGCCAACGTCCTGACTTTC.